This T cell receptor (beta chain) was found in a study of blood T cell repertoires in COVID-19. Study context: Sites in the United States, Italy and Spain provided acute and convalescent COVID-19 samples. In each case, the material was cDNA or gDNA derived from T cells, B-cell-depleted T cells, or PBMCs.

CDR1 is SQVTM and CDR2 is ANQGSEA in the germline V gene. The CDR3 is 14 amino acids. V lost 5 bases and J lost 4; bases outside the gene matches: 8. Cohort assignment relied on participant-reported clinical history. Profiling relied on immunoSEQ multiplex PCR, and the TCRdb table lists in-frame clones only, not all of them. The sample shows a few hundred thousand clones, just under 90% of them seen only once. This TCR derives from a woman aged 30 to 39 who had recovered from COVID-19. The gene calls are TRBV29-1 and TRBJ1-3; 7 bases agree with TRBD1. The sequencing sample was made of PBMCs or T cells enriched from blood (not recorded which). The CDR3 protein is CSVFVRGRGNTIYF. CDR3 nucleotide sequence: TGCAGCGTTTTCGTAAGGGGGCGAGGAAACACCATATATTTT.